These 22 T cell receptor beta chains were all obtained from the same sample, sequenced in a study of cytomegalovirus exposure and HLA in healthy donors. The primer mix had 60 Vbeta and 13 Jbeta primers. TCRdb's table, derived via immunoSEQ multiplex PCR, lists solely in-frame clones and lacks some. The top ten hold 1.2% of the sample, which has around 100,000 clones, more than 65% seen once. Sequencing was performed on PBMCs. These receptors all come from a woman aged 18-35 years in good health and CMV-seronegative.

As DNA, the CDR3 is TGTGCCAGCAGCCCGGAGGGGAATGAGCAGTTCTTC. Its translation: CASSPEGNEQFF. J is TRBJ2-1 and V is TRBV5-4; TRBD2 might be the D (6 bases). The V end was cut by 4 bases, the J end by 7 bases, with 9 bases between. This CDR3 has 12 residues. Per the germline V gene, CDR1 is SGHNT and CDR2 is YYREEE (reference sequence).

The chain is built from TRBV27 and TRBJ1-2; 7 positions agree with TRBD1. Trimming removed 0 bases from V and 4 bases from J; junction bases left unmatched: 8. The CDR3 is made up of 16 amino acids. Per germline, CDR1 MNHEY and CDR2 SMNVEV (reference sequence). For the CDR3, the DNA is TGTGCCAGCAGTTTATCGATGGACAGGCCCCTCTATGGCTACACCTTC. Translation gives CASSLSMDRPLYGYTF.

This rearrangement joins TRBV28 to TRBJ1-2; 7 nucleotides match TRBD1. V trimming: 6 bases; J trimming: 5 bases; junction bases outside the gene matches: 6. Looked up from germline, CDR1 is MDHEN and CDR2 is SYDVKM. The CDR3 contains 13 residues. CDR3 loop: CASSSGGNYGYTF. As DNA, the CDR3 is TGTGCCAGCAGCTCAGGGGGAAATTATGGCTACACCTTC.

In DNA, the CDR3 is TGTGCCAGCGGGGACAGGGTCACCTACGAGCAGTACTTC. Protein sequence: CASGDRVTYEQYF. V and J are TRBV6-5 and TRBJ2-7, with 9 nucleotides matching TRBD1. CDR3 length equals 13 residues. The V and J ends lost 8 bases and 2 bases, in that order; junction bases with no gene match: 4. Looked up from germline, CDR1 is MNHEY and CDR2 is SVGAGI.

CDR3 nucleotide sequence: TGTGCCAGCAGCGCCGACAGGGTTCGAAACACCATATATTTT. Protein product: CASSADRVRNTIYF. J is TRBJ1-3 and V is TRBV9; 7 bases align to TRBD1. CDR1 and CDR2 (germline): SGDLS, YYNGEE. The CDR3 length is 14 residues. The V segment lost 3 bases and the J segment 5 bases; nucleotides outside the gene matches: 5.

The chain recombines TRBV4-3 with TRBJ2-2; D ambiguous. Looked up from germline, CDR1 is LGHNA and CDR2 is YSLEER. CDR3 size: 17 residues. Trimming shortened V by 1 base and J by 6 bases, and 18 bases separated the two germline ends. The CDR3 protein is CASSQAYLVSSAGELFF. The CDR3, as DNA: TGCGCCAGCAGCCAAGCCTACTTGGTATCTAGTGCCGGGGAGCTGTTTTTT.

With respect to this clone: One end of the junction is discordant with germline, which a read error may explain. The chain recombines TRBV7-9 with TRBJ1-4; D may be TRBD1 (6 bases). From germline, CDR1 is SEHNR and CDR2 FQNEAQ (reference sequence). CDR3 length: 18 amino acids. The DNA of the CDR3 is TGTTCCAGCAGCGTCCACAGTGTGGGGGCGGCAACTAATGAAAAACTGTTTTTT. This sequence encodes CSSSVHSVGAATNEKLFF.

V gene TRBV30 combines with J gene TRBJ2-7, with D tentatively TRBD2 (5 bases). CDR1 and CDR2 from the germline V gene are GTSNPN and SVGIG (reference sequence). V lost 1 base, J lost 6 bases, and 13 bases lay in between. The CDR3 runs 13 residues. The CDR3 DNA reads as TGTGCCTGGAGTGATGGGCTAGCTGCCGAGCAGTACTTC. Protein product: CAWSDGLAAEQYF.

The rearrangement links TRBV9 to TRBJ2-3; weak D call: TRBD2 (7 bases). This CDR3 comprises 17 residues. Germline V gene lookup returns CDR1 SGDLS and CDR2 YYNGEE. Trimming pared 4 bases from V and 4 bases from J, leaving 22 bases between. The CDR3 region is CASSPSDRGAISDTQYF. The CDR3, as DNA: TGTGCCAGCAGCCCTTCGGACCGGGGGGCAATCTCAGATACGCAGTATTTT.

The chain recombines TRBV5-5 with TRBJ1-5; no reliable D call. From germline, CDR1 is SGHKS and CDR2 YYEKEE (reference sequence). The CDR3 extends over 14 amino acids. Deletions cut 0 bases from V and 1 base from J, with 5 bases between. This CDR3 is CASSLGRSNQPQHF. In DNA, the CDR3 is TGTGCCAGCAGCTTGGGGAGGAGCAATCAGCCCCAGCATTTT. The complete variable domain, with remaining parts taken from reference TRBV5-5 and TRBJ1-5, reads DAGVTQSPTHLIKTRGQQVTLRCSPISGHKSVSWYQQVLGQGPQFIFQYYEKEERGRGNFPDRFSARQFPNYSSELNVNALLLGDSALYLCASSLGRSNQPQHFGDGTRLSIL.

CDR3 coding DNA: TGTGCCAGCAGCCCTGGGGTAGGGGACTATGGCTACACCTTC. Translating gives CASSPGVGDYGYTF. The rearrangement uses TRBV6-5 and TRBJ1-2, with D possibly matching TRBD1 (5 bases). V gave up 6 bases and J gave up 3 bases, with 14 bases separating them. From germline, CDR1 is MNHEY and CDR2 SVGAGI. The CDR3 contains 14 residues.

This clone was found once. The chain employs TRBV4-3 and TRBJ2-7; TRBD2 aligns across 11 bases. The CDR3 covers 16 residues. CDR1 is LGHNA, CDR2 YSLEER, per germline. J was trimmed by 4 bases and V by 1 base; bases with no gene match: 6. The CDR3 region is CASSQVLTSGKYEQYF. CDR3 sequence (DNA): TGCGCCAGCAGCCAAGTCCTGACTAGCGGGAAGTACGAGCAGTACTTC.

The chain employs TRBV5-4 and TRBJ2-5, with D perhaps matching TRBD2 (5 bases). The germline gives CDR1 SGHNT, CDR2 YYREEE (reference sequence). This CDR3 region has 14 residues. The V end lost 4 bases, the J end lost 1 base, and 11 bases lay between the germline ends. The DNA for the CDR3 is TGTGCCAGCAGCCCAATCGGGGTCCAAGAGACCCAGTACTTC. This gives the protein CASSPIGVQETQYF.

The CDR3 sequence is CASSLAFSGISSYNEQFF. DNA of the CDR3: TGCGCCAGCAGCTTGGCTTTTAGCGGGATCAGCTCCTACAATGAGCAGTTCTTC. This chain connects TRBV5-1 to TRBJ2-1; TRBD2 matches at 8 bases. This CDR3 region has 18 residues. Trimming took 0 bases from V and 0 from J; bases not matched to a gene: 8. The germline gives CDR1 SGHRS, CDR2 YFSETQ.

In this sample, this clone turned up a few times. The chain recombines TRBV7-6 with TRBJ1-6; TRBD1 is a possible D gene (5 bases). Germline V gives CDR1 SGHVS, CDR2 FNYEAQ. The CDR3 runs to 13 residues. V gave up 3 bases and J gave up 7 bases, with 7 bases separating them. The CDR3, as DNA: TGTGCCAGCAGCTTCGGGGGAAATTCACCCCTCCACTTT. Translated, it gives CASSFGGNSPLHF.

The chain combines TRBV13 with TRBJ2-3, with D perhaps matching TRBD1 (5 bases). V lost 0 bases to trimming and J lost 5 bases, with 12 bases between them. The CDR3 extends over 15 amino acids. Germline CDR1 is PRHDT and CDR2 is FYEKMQ (reference sequence). CDR3 bases: TGTGCCAGCAGCTTAGGTGGGGTAGGGGAAGATACGCAGTATTTT. Its translation: CASSLGGVGEDTQYF.

The chain employs TRBV29-1 and TRBJ2-7; 8 nucleotides match TRBD1. The J segment lost 1 base and the V segment lost 4 bases, leaving 3 bases of the junction unmatched. CDR3 size: 13 residues. Germline V lookup: CDR1 SQVTM, CDR2 ANQGSEA. DNA for the CDR3: TGCAGCGTTGGGACAGGGAGTTCCTACGAGCAGTACTTC. Translating gives CSVGTGSSYEQYF.

The rearrangement uses TRBV18 and TRBJ1-1, with 7 positions matching TRBD1. Germline loops: CDR1 KGHSH, CDR2 LQKENI. This CDR3 spans 15 amino acids. V shed 0 bases and J 3 bases; nucleotides not matched to a gene: 4. The CDR3 region is CASSPPRTGYTEAFF. The DNA of the CDR3 is TGTGCCAGCTCACCACCTCGGACAGGCTACACTGAAGCTTTCTTT.

The chain carries TRBV27 and TRBJ2-7; D is uncertain. The CDR3 consists of 16 residues. Trimming shortened V by 2 bases and J by 2 bases, and 16 bases separated the two germline ends. Per the germline V gene, CDR1 is MNHEY and CDR2 is SMNVEV (reference sequence). The DNA for the CDR3 is TGTGCCAGCAGTTTAACCTCAGTTCCCCTCACCTACGAGCAGTACTTC. Translating it yields CASSLTSVPLTYEQYF.

This clone was seen just once. For the CDR3, the DNA is TGTGCCAGCAGTTGGACTAGCGGAGGCTACAATGAGCAGTTCTTC. This codes for CASSWTSGGYNEQFF. V is TRBV27 and J is TRBJ2-1; 10 bases are shared with TRBD2. Germline-derived CDR1 and CDR2 are MNHEY and SMNVEV (reference sequence). The V segment lost 4 bases and the J segment 3 bases; nucleotides outside the gene matches: 3. The CDR3 has 15 amino acids.

The chain is built from TRBV11-2 and TRBJ2-5, with D maybe TRBD2 (6 bases). The germline V and J ends were trimmed by 1 base and 5 bases, with 17 bases remaining between them. Germline assignment: CDR1 SGHAT and CDR2 FQNNGV. The CDR3 totals 16 residues. In nucleotides, the CDR3 is TGTGCCAGCAGCTTAGCGCCGCGGGGCCGGGAGGAGACCCAGTACTTC. Its translation is CASSLAPRGREETQYF.

The V gene is TRBV5-6, the J gene TRBJ2-3; D is perhaps TRBD2 (5 bases). Germline V gene sequence: CDR1 SGHDT, CDR2 YYEEEE. Trimming removed 1 base from V and 2 bases from J, with 8 bases in between. This CDR3 has 14 residues. The CDR3 region has the DNA TGTGCCAGCAGCTTGTGGGGAGACACAGATACGCAGTATTTT. This codes for CASSLWGDTDTQYF.